Listed below are T cell receptor beta chains from one sample, sequenced in a study of PD-L1 blockade in urothelial cancer. The assay was immunoSEQ multiplex PCR, and TCRdb's table has in-frame clones only and misses some. Of around 57,000 clones in the sample, more than 80% were seen once. The specimen was PBMCs, collected around atezolizumab (anti-PD-L1) treatment. These receptors were collected from a man between 65 and 79 years old with urothelial cancer. CDR3s include the opening cysteine and the closing phenylalanine or tryptophan. The order of the fields is V gene, CDR3 protein.

TRBV9	CASSEVGTSGRTDTQYF
TRBV30	CAWTDTYNEQFF
TRBV6-1	CASSETRGAQHF
TRBV28	CASSQAGTSGSGELFF
TRBV6-5	CASSGQQNQPQHF
TRBV13	CASSLLRTSGNTGELFF
TRBV19	CASKRTDYNTEAFF
TRBV4-1	CASSQSRGVAENEQFF
TRBV27	CASSAHWGQGYEQYF
TRBV29-1	CSVEERNTGELFF
TRBV7-9	CASSLAENTGELFF
TRBV5-1	CASSLDESYEQYF
TRBV6-5	CASSYSTGRGITEAFF
TRBV7-8	CASRTLAGERSQETQYF
TRBV5-8	CASSSGQTNYGYTF
TRBV7-9	CASSLMTGRYNEQFF
TRBV7-2	CASSLGRNTEAFF
TRBV19	CASSGGDRREAFF
TRBV4-1	CASSHSPGGSSNEQFF
TRBV5-4	CASSSSRDRVTGELFF
TRBV7-9	CASSSRAPRENTIYF
TRBV7-9	CASSYSGLGNQETQYF
TRBV5-6	CASSRGTSLSEQYF
TRBV15	CATSRGQGGYGYTF
TRBV4-2	CASSQGIAGTYNEQFF
TRBV11-1	CASSFPPGMAKETQYF
TRBV18	CASSLGGTAYTGELFF
TRBV18	CASSLTGEVKAFF
TRBV15	CATSRAGLYGYTF
TRBV5-1	CASSFKLARNEQFF
TRBV9	CASSVEAGRKGYTF
TRBV28	CASRSTGPNEKLFF
TRBV10-3	CAISESGGAGESYEQYF
TRBV5-4	CASTNVGGFEQFF
TRBV7-2	CASSLAYYEQYF
TRBV6-1	CASRALAGVVDTQYF
TRBV27	CASSQGAGSTNEKLFF
TRBV7-8	CASSPQQGAFEGYTF
TRBV2	CATKEDTSNQPQHF
TRBV6-5	CASSFELSTDTQYF
TRBV9	CASSPRLDRYEQYF
TRBV11-3	CASSLIGTSESSYEQYF
TRBV4-2	CASSLGLAGEEQYF
TRBV12-5	CASGPGAGAVDEQFF
TRBV4-3	CASSRLAGGSDEQFF
TRBV9	CASSVGGGPYNEQFF
TRBV7-2	CASSLANTQAGNTIYF
TRBV7-2	CASSSVNYGYTF
TRBV7-3	CASSPGQGSTEAFF
TRBV7-2	CASSLLAESYEQYF
TRBV27	CASSPGTGSGYTF
TRBV19	CASSIGQGRAQHF
TRBV5-4	CASSLQSNLEGGANVLTF
TRBV25-1	CASSVLTGNGYTF
TRBV19	CASSTGTGRSNQPQHF